The entry below describes one TCR beta chain. This CDR3 has 16 residues. V shed 2 bases and J 8 bases; nucleotides not matched to a gene: 12. Looked up from germline, CDR1 is GTSNPN and CDR2 is SVGIG (reference sequence). This sample was included in a study of blood T cell repertoires in COVID-19. Repertoires were generated with immunoSEQ multiplex PCR, while TCRdb's copy carries only in-frame clones and drops some. The table records 300,000 to 450,000 clones, around 87% of them present only once. The rearrangement uses TRBV30 and TRBJ1-6; 7 bases line up with TRBD1. The sequence was collected from a woman aged 25-40 years with COVID-19, enrolled during active disease. Material for sequencing was peripheral blood. DNA of the CDR3: TGTGCCTGGAGTCGACCACAGGGGTCGGCGTATTCACCCCTCCACTTT. Translated, it gives CAWSRPQGSAYSPLHF.